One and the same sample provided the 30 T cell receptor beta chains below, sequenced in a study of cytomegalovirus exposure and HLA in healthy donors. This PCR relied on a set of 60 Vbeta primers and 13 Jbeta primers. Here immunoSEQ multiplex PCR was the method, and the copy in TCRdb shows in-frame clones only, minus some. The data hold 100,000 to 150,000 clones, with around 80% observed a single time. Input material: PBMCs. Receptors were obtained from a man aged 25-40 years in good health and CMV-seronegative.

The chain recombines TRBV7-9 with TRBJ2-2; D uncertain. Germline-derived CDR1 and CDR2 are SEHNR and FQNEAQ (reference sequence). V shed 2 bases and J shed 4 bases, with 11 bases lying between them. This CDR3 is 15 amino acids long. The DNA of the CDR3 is TGTGCCAGCAGCTTAATGATACCGGGCACCGGGGAGCTGTTTTTT. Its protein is CASSLMIPGTGELFF.

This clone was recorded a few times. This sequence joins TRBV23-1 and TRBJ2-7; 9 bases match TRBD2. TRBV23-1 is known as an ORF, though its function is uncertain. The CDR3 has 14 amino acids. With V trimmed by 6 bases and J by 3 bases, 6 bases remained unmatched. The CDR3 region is CASRSGRQDYEQYF. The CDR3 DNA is TGCGCCAGCAGGAGCGGGAGGCAGGACTACGAGCAGTACTTC.

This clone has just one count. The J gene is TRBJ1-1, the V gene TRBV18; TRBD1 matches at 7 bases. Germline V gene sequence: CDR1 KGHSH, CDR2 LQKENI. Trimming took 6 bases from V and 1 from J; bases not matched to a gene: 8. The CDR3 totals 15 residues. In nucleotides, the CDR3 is TGTGCCAGCTCCCCTACCGGACAGGCGAACACTGAAGCTTTCTTT. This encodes CASSPTGQANTEAFF. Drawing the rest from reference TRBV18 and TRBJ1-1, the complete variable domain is NAGVMQNPRHLVRRRGQEARLRCSPMKGHSHVYWYRQLPEEGLKFMVYLQKENIIDESGMPKERFSAEFPKEGPSILRIQQVVRGDSAAYFCASSPTGQANTEAFFGQGTRLTVV.

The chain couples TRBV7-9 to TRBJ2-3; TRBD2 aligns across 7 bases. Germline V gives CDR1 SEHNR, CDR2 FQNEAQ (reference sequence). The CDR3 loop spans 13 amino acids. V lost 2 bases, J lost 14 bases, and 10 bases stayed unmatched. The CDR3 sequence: CASSLSTSTSLYF. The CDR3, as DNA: TGTGCCAGCAGCTTATCGACTAGCACATCGCTGTATTTT.

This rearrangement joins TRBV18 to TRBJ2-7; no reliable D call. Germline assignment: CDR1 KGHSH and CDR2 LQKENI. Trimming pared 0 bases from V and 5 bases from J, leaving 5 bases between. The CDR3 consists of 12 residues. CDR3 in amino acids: CASSPPSDEQYF. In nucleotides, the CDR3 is TGTGCCAGCTCACCACCTTCGGACGAGCAGTACTTC.

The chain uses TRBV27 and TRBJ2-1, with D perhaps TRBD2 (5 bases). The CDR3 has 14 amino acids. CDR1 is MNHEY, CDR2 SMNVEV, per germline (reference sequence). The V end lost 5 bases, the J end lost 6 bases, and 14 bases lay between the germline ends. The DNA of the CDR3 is TGTGCCAGCAGTGGAACTCCCCGGGGCAATGAGCAGTTCTTC. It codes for CASSGTPRGNEQFF.

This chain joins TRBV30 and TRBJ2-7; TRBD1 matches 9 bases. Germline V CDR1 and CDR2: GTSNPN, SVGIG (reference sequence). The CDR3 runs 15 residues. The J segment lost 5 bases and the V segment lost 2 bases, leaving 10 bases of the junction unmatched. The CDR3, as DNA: TGTGCCTGGAGTAGAGGTGACAGGGGGGTCGACGAGCAGTACTTC. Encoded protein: CAWSRGDRGVDEQYF.

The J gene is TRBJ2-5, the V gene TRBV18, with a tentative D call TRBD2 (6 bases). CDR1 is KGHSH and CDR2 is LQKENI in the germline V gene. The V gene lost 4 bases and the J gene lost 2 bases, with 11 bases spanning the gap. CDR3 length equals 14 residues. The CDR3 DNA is TGTGCCAGCTCACAAGATCGGGGGCAAGAGACCCAGTACTTC. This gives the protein CASSQDRGQETQYF.

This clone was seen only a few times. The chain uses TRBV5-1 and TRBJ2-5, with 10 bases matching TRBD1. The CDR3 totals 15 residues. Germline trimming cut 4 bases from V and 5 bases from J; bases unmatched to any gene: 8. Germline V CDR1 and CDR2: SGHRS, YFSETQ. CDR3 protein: CASSVGGTGEETQYF. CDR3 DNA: TGCGCCAGCAGCGTCGGGGGGACAGGGGAGGAGACCCAGTACTTC.

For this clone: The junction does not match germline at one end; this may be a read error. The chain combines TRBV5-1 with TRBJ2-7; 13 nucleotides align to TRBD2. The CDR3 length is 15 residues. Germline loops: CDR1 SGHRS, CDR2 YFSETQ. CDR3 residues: CASRLGLAGFYEQYF. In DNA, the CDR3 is TGCGCCAGCAGATTGGGACTAGCGGGATTCTACGAGCAGTACTTC.

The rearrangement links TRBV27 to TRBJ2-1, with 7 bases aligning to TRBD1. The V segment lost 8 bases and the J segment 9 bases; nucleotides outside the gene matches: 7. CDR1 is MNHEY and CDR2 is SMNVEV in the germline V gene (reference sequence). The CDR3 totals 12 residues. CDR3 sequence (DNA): TGTGCCAGCGGACAGGACAGGAGTGAGCAGTTCTTC. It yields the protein CASGQDRSEQFF.

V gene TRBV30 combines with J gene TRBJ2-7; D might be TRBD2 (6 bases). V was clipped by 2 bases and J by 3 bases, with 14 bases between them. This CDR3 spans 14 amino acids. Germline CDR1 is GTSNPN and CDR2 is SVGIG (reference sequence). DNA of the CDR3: TGTGCCTGGAGTTGGTCTAGCGTGAACTACGAGCAGTACTTC. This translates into CAWSWSSVNYEQYF.

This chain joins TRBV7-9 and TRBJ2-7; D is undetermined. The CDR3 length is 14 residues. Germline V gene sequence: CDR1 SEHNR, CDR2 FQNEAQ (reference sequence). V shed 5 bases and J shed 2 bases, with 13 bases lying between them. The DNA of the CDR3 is TGTGCCAGCAGCGACCCGGGTTCAACCTACGAGCAGTACTTC. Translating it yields CASSDPGSTYEQYF.

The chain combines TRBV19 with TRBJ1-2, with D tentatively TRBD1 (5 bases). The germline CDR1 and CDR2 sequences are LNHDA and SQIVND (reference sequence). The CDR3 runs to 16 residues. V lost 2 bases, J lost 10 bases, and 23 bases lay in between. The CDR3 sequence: CASSITALTVPFFYTF. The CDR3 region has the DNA TGTGCCAGTAGTATAACGGCCTTGACAGTTCCATTTTTCTACACCTTC. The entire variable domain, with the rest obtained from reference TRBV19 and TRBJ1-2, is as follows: DGGITQSPKYLFRKEGQNVTLSCEQNLNHDAMYWYRQDPGQGLRLIYYSQIVNDFQKGDIAEGYSVSREKKESFPLTVTSAQKNPTAFYLCASSITALTVPFFYTFGSGTRLTVV.

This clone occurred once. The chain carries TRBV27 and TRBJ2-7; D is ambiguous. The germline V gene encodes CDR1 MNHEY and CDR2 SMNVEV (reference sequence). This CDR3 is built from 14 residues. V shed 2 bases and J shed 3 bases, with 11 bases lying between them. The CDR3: CASSLAPQDYEQYF. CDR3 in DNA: TGTGCCAGCAGTTTAGCTCCCCAGGACTACGAGCAGTACTTC.

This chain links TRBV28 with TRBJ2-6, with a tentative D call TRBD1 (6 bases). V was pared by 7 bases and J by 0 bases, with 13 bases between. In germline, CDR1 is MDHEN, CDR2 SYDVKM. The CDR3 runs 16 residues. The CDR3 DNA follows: TGTGCCAGCAATCCGGACAGTCTCTCTGGGGCCAACGTCCTGACTTTC. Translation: CASNPDSLSGANVLTF.

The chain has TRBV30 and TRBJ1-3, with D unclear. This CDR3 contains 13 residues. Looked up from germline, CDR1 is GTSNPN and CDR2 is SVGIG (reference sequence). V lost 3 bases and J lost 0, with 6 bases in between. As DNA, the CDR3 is TGTGCCTGGAGCCTAGACTCTGGAAACACCATATATTTT. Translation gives CAWSLDSGNTIYF.

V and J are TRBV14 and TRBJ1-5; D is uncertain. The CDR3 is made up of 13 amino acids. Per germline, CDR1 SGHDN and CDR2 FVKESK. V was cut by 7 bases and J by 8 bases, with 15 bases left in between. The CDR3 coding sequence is TGTGCCAGCAATCGAGTCTCTACTAAGCCCCAGCATTTT. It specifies CASNRVSTKPQHF. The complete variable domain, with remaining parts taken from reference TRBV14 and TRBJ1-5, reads EAGVTQFPSHSVIEKGQTVTLRCDPISGHDNLYWYRRVMGKEIKFLLHFVKESKQDESGMPNNRFLAERTGGTYSTLKVQPAELEDSGVYFCASNRVSTKPQHFGDGTRLSIL.

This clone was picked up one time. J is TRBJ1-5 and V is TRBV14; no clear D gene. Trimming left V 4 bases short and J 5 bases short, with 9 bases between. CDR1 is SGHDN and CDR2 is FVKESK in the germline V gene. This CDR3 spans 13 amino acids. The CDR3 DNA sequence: TGTGCCAGCAGCCTGAGCTACGATCAGCCCCAGCATTTT. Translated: CASSLSYDQPQHF.

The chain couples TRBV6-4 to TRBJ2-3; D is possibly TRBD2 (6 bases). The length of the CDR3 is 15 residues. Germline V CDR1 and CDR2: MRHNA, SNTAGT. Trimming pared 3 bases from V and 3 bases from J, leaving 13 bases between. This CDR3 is CASSDSAGSTDTQYF. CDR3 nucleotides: TGTGCCAGCAGTGATTCGGCGGGGTCAACAGATACGCAGTATTTT.

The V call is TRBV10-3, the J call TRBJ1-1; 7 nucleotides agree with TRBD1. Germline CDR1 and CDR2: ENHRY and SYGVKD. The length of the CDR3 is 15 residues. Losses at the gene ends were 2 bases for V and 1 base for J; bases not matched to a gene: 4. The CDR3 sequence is CAISEPGTANTEAFF. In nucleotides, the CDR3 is TGTGCCATCAGTGAGCCAGGGACAGCGAACACTGAAGCTTTCTTT.

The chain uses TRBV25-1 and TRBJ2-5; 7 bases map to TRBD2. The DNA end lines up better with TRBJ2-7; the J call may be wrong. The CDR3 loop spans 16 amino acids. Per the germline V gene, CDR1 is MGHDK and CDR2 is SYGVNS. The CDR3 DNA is TGTGCCAGCAGTGTTAGCCCAGCGGGGTTCTCCTACGAGCAGTACTTC. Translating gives CASSVSPAGFSYEQYF.

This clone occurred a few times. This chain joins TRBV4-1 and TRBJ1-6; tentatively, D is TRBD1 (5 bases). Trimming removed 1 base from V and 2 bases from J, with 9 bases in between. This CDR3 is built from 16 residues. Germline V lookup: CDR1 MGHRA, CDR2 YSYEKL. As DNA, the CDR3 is TGCGCCAGCAGCCAAGTTAAGACAGCCTATAATTCACCCCTCCACTTT. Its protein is CASSQVKTAYNSPLHF.

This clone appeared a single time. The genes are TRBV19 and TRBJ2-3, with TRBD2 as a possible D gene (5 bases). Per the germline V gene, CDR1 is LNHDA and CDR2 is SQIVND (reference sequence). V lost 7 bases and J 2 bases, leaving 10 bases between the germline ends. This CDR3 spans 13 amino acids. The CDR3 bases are TGTGCCAGTATTGGGAGATTCACAGATACGCAGTATTTT. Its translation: CASIGRFTDTQYF.

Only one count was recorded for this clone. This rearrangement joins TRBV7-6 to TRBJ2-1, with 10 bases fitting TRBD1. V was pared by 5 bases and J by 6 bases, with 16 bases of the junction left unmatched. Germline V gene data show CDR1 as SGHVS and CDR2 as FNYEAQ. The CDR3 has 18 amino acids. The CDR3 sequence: CASSPLPGQGTLGNEQFF. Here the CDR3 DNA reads TGTGCCAGCAGCCCCCTCCCGGGACAGGGGACTCTAGGCAATGAGCAGTTCTTC.

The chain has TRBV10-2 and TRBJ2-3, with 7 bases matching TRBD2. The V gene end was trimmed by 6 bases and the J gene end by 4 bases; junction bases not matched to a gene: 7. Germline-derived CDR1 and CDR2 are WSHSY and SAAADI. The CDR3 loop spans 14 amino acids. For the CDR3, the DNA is TGCGCCAGCAGGGGCGGGGGTCCCGCAGATACGCAGTATTTT. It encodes CASRGGGPADTQYF.

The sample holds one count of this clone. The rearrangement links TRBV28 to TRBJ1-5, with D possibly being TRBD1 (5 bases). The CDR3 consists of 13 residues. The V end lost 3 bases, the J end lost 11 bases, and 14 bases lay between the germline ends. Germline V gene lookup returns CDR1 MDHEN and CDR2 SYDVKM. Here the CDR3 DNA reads TGTGCCAGCAGTTTGACCCCTACGACAGCCCAGCATTTT. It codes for CASSLTPTTAQHF.

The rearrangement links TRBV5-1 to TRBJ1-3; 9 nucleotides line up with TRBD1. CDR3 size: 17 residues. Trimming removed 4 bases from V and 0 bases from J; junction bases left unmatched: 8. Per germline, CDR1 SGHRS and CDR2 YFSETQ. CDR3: CASSRWDRVSSGNTIYF. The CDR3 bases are TGCGCCAGCAGCCGATGGGACAGGGTGAGCTCTGGAAACACCATATATTTT. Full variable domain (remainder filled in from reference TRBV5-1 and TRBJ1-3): KAGVTQTPRYLIKTRGQQVTLSCSPISGHRSVSWYQQTPGQGLQFLFEYFSETQRNKGNFPGRFSGRQFSNSRSEMNVSTLELGDSALYLCASSRWDRVSSGNTIYFGEGSWLTVV.

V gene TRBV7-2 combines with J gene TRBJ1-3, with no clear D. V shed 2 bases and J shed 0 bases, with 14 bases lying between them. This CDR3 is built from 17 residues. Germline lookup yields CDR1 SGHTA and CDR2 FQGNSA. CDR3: CASSLYRTRSSGNTIYF. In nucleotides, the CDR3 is TGTGCCAGCAGCTTATACCGGACTCGTAGCTCTGGAAACACCATATATTTT. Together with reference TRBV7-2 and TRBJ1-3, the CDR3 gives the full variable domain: GAGVSQSPSNKVTEKGKDVELRCDPISGHTALYWYRQSLGQGLEFLIYFQGNSAPDKSGLPSDRFSAERTGGSVSTLTIQRTQQEDSAVYLCASSLYRTRSSGNTIYFGEGSWLTVV.

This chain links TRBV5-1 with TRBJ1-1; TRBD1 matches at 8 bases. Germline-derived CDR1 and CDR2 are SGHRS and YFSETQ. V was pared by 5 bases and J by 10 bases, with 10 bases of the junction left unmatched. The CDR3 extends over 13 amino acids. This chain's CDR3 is CASRATGGRAAFF. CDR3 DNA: TGCGCCAGCAGAGCAACAGGGGGTAGAGCAGCTTTCTTT. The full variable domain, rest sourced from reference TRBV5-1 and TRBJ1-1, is KAGVTQTPRYLIKTRGQQVTLSCSPISGHRSVSWYQQTPGQGLQFLFEYFSETQRNKGNFPGRFSGRQFSNSRSEMNVSTLELGDSALYLCASRATGGRAAFFGQGTRLTVV.